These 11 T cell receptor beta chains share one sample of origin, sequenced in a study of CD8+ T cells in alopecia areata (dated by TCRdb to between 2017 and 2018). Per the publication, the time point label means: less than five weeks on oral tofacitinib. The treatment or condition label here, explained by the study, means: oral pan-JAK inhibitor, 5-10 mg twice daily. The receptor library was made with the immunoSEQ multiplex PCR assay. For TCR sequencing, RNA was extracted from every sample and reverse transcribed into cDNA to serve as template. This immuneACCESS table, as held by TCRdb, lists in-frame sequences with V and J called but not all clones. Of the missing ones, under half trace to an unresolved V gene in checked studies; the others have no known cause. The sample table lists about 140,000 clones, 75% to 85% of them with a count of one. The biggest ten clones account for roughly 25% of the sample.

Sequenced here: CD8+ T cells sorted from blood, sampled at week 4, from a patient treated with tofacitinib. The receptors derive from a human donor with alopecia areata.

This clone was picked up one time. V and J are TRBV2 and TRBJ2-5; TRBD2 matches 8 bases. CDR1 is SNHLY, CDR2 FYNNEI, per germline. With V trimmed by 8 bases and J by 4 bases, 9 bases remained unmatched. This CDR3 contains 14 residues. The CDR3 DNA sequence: TGTGCCAGCGAAGCGGGGGACCTCCCAGAGACCCAGTACTTC. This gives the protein CASEAGDLPETQYF.

CDR3 region: CASSHGTSGFDEQFF. The CDR3 DNA follows: TGTGCCAGCAGCCACGGGACTAGCGGGTTCGATGAGCAGTTCTTC. V usage is TRBV4-2 and J usage is TRBJ2-1; 12 bases line up with TRBD2. Germline assignment: CDR1 LGHNA and CDR2 YNFKEQ. The CDR3 runs to 15 residues. J was trimmed by 8 bases and V by 3 bases; bases with no gene match: 5.

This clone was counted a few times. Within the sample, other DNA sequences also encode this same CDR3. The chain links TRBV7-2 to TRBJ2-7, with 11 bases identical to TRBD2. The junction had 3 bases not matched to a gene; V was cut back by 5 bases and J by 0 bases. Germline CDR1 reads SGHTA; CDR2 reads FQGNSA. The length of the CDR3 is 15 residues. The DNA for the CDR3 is TGTGCCAGCAGCCTGCTAGCGGGGGGCTCCTACGAGCAGTACTTC. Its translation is CASSLLAGGSYEQYF. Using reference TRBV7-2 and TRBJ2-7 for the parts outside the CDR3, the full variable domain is GAGVSQSPSNKVTEKGKDVELRCDPISGHTALYWYRQSLGQGLEFLIYFQGNSAPDKSGLPSDRFSAERTGGSVSTLTIQRTQQEDSAVYLCASSLLAGGSYEQYFGPGTRLTVT.

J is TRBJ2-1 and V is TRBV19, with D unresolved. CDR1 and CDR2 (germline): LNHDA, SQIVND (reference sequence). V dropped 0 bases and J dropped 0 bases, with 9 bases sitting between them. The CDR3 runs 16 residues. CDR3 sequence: CASSIEALSSYNEQFF. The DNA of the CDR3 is TGTGCCAGTAGTATAGAGGCTCTGAGCTCCTACAATGAGCAGTTCTTC.

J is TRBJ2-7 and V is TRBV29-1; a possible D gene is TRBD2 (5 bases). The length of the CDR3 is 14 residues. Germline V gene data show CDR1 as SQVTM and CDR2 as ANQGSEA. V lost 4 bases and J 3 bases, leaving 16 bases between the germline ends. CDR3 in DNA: TGCAGCGTTGCGATCGGGGAGAGGAGCTACGAGCAGTACTTC. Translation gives CSVAIGERSYEQYF.

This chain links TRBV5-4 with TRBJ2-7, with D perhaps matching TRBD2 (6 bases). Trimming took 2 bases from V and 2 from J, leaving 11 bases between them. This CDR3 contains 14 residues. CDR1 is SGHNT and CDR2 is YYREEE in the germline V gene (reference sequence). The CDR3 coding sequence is TGTGCCAGCAGCTTTGGAGGGGCGGCCTACGAGCAGTACTTC. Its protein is CASSFGGAAYEQYF.

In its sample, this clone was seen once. This chain's CDR3 is CASSSIGNEQFF. The CDR3 region has the DNA TGTGCCAGCAGCTCCATAGGTAATGAGCAGTTCTTC. The V gene is TRBV7-2, the J gene TRBJ2-1; D is unresolved. The CDR3 sequence is 12 residues long. V gave up 4 bases and J gave up 7 bases, with 8 bases separating them. Germline CDR1 and CDR2: SGHTA and FQGNSA.

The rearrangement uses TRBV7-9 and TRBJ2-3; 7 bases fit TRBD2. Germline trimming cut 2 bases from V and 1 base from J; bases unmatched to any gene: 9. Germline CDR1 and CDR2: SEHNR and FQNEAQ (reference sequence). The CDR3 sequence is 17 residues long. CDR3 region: CASSLTWGGLGTDTQYF. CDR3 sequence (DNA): TGTGCCAGCAGCTTAACCTGGGGGGGACTCGGCACAGATACGCAGTATTTT.

The CDR3 sequence: CASSLEALGSSYNEQFF. CDR3 nucleotides: TGTGCCAGCAGCTTAGAGGCCTTGGGAAGCTCCTACAATGAGCAGTTCTTC. The genes are TRBV13 and TRBJ2-1; D gene unclear. CDR1 PRHDT and CDR2 FYEKMQ come from the germline V gene (reference sequence). The CDR3 totals 17 residues. Trimming took 1 base from V and 0 from J, leaving 13 bases between them.

The CDR3 region has the DNA TGCAGCGTCCCGTTAAAAACTGAAGCTTTCTTT. Translating it yields CSVPLKTEAFF. The chain recombines TRBV29-1 with TRBJ1-1; no definite D call. Germline CDR1 and CDR2: SQVTM and ANQGSEA. The CDR3 runs 11 residues. Trimming removed 6 bases at V and 5 bases at J, with 10 bases between.

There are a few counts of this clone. CDR3 sequence: CASSLYGRNPNEQFF. CDR3 in DNA: TGCGCCAGCAGCTTGTACGGCAGGAATCCGAATGAGCAGTTCTTC. This chain joins TRBV5-1 and TRBJ2-1, with D uncertain. Trimming left V 1 base short and J 7 bases short, with 15 bases between. The CDR3 is 15 amino acids. Germline values: CDR1 SGHRS, CDR2 YFSETQ.